What follows describes a single T cell receptor beta chain. Antigen unknown. The data belong to a study of shared clonotypes between healthy human individuals. Study as a whole: Researchers drew samples from two women and a few men aged 18 to 49. Study-level points and caveats: Generation probabilities of non-shared clonotypes were lower (relative to those shared by all four donors). The researchers took only blood, and tissue repertoires probably look different.

Profiled with immunoSEQ multiplex PCR; TCRdb holds only in-frame clones, not every one. The sample consists of some 1.4 million clones, 96% of them appearing once. Germline values: CDR1 MNHEY, CDR2 SMNVEV (reference sequence). This CDR3 spans 15 amino acids. V dropped 5 bases and J dropped 4 bases, with 15 bases sitting between them. This chain connects TRBV27 to TRBJ1-5; D unclear. This clonotype was sampled from a man aged 25 to 40 in good health. The specimen sequenced was naive CD4+ T cells sorted from blood. As to subset: CD45RA+ positively selected. The CDR3 spells CASSIYGRMNQPQHF. The CDR3 DNA reads TGTGCCAGCAGTATCTACGGACGGATGAATCAGCCCCAGCATTTT.